This is a list of T cell receptor beta chains from one sample in a study of blood T cell repertoires in COVID-19. Here immunoSEQ multiplex PCR was the method, and the copy in TCRdb shows in-frame clones only, minus some. The sample lists about 140,000 clones, 81% seen once, with approximately 8.7% in the top ten. The material sequenced was peripheral blood. The receptors were gathered from a woman aged 55-69 years with active or convalescent COVID-19. Both conserved end residues are part of each CDR3. Fields, in order: V gene, J gene, clone size, D gene, CDR3 DNA, CDR3 protein. The D gene is left open where the match is weak. Clone size is given for some rows only: seen once, a few or many times, or a class if the clone is expanded.

V gene: TRBV30
J gene: TRBJ1-4
clone size: once
D gene: NA
CDR3 DNA: TGTGCCTCCAGACCTGGGAGAGGTGAAAAACTGTTTTTT
CDR3 protein: CASRPGRGEKLFF

V gene: TRBV28
J gene: TRBJ2-7
clone size: few
D gene: NA
CDR3 DNA: TGTGCCAGCAGTTTAGAGCGGGACGAGCAGTACTTC
CDR3 protein: CASSLERDEQYF

V gene: TRBV6-2/TRBV6-3
J gene: TRBJ2-1
clone size: NA
D gene: NA
CDR3 DNA: TGTGCCAGCAGCATAGGCGGGACAGTGGGATACAATGAGCAGTTCTTC
CDR3 protein: CASSIGGTVGYNEQFF

V gene: TRBV5-4
J gene: TRBJ2-2
clone size: NA
D gene: TRBD1
CDR3 DNA: TGTGCCAGCAGCCGGCCGGGACAGGGTATGGCCGGGGAGCTGTTTTTT
CDR3 protein: CASSRPGQGMAGELFF

V gene: TRBV3-1/TRBV3-2
J gene: TRBJ2-3
clone size: NA
D gene: TRBD2
CDR3 DNA: TGTGCCAGCAGCCAAGTGCTAGCGGGAAGTGGGAAAGATACGCAGTATTTT
CDR3 protein: CASSQVLAGSGKDTQYF

V gene: TRBV3-1/TRBV3-2
J gene: TRBJ2-5
clone size: NA
D gene: NA
CDR3 DNA: TGTGCCAGCAGCCCCACGGAGGGAGAGACCCAGTACTTC
CDR3 protein: CASSPTEGETQYF

V gene: TRBV19
J gene: TRBJ2-1
clone size: NA
D gene: TRBD1
CDR3 DNA: TGTGCCAGTTCCTTTGGACAGGGCAGTGAGCAGTTCTTC
CDR3 protein: CASSFGQGSEQFF

V gene: TRBV19
J gene: TRBJ2-3
clone size: NA
D gene: NA
CDR3 DNA: TGTGCCAGTAGTAAGGGGTTAGCAGATACGCAGTATTTT
CDR3 protein: CASSKGLADTQYF

V gene: TRBV19
J gene: TRBJ2-3
clone size: NA
D gene: NA
CDR3 DNA: TGTGCCAGTACGACCGGGGGACGGGGCACAGATACGCAGTATTTT
CDR3 protein: CASTTGGRGTDTQYF

V gene: TRBV6-5
J gene: TRBJ2-1
clone size: NA
D gene: TRBD2
CDR3 DNA: TGTGCCAGCAGACCGGGACTAGCGGGAGGGGAGCAGTTCTTC
CDR3 protein: CASRPGLAGGEQFF

V gene: TRBV30
J gene: TRBJ1-6
clone size: NA
D gene: TRBD1
CDR3 DNA: TGTGCCTGGAGCGAGACAGGGGGCAATTCACCCCTCCACTTT
CDR3 protein: CAWSETGGNSPLHF

V gene: TRBV24-1
J gene: TRBJ2-1
clone size: NA
D gene: NA
CDR3 DNA: TGTGCCACCAGGCCTTCGGACGGGAGCTCCTACAATGAGCAGTTCTTC
CDR3 protein: CATRPSDGSSYNEQFF

V gene: TRBV5-1
J gene: TRBJ1-3
clone size: NA
D gene: NA
CDR3 DNA: TGCGCCAGCAGCCTCGGTGACTCTGGAAACACCATATATTTT
CDR3 protein: CASSLGDSGNTIYF

V gene: TRBV5-1
J gene: TRBJ1-2
clone size: few
D gene: NA
CDR3 DNA: TGCGCCAGCAGCTTGGGCGGCGACTATGGCTACACCTTC
CDR3 protein: CASSLGGDYGYTF

V gene: TRBV10-3
J gene: TRBJ2-2
clone size: NA
D gene: NA
CDR3 DNA: TGTGCCATCGGTAGCTCGAACACCGGGGAGCTGTTTTTT
CDR3 protein: CAIGSSNTGELFF

V gene: TRBV7-2
J gene: TRBJ2-7
clone size: few
D gene: NA
CDR3 DNA: TGTGCCAGCAGCCCCAAACTCTACGAGCAGTACTTC
CDR3 protein: CASSPKLYEQYF

V gene: TRBV2
J gene: TRBJ1-3
clone size: NA
D gene: NA
CDR3 DNA: TGTGCCAGCAGTGAGACACCCTCTGGAAACACCATATATTTT
CDR3 protein: CASSETPSGNTIYF

V gene: TRBV5-1
J gene: TRBJ1-1
clone size: NA
D gene: TRBD1
CDR3 DNA: TGCGCCAGCAGCCCGGACAGGGGGCGAACTGAAGCTTTCTTT
CDR3 protein: CASSPDRGRTEAFF